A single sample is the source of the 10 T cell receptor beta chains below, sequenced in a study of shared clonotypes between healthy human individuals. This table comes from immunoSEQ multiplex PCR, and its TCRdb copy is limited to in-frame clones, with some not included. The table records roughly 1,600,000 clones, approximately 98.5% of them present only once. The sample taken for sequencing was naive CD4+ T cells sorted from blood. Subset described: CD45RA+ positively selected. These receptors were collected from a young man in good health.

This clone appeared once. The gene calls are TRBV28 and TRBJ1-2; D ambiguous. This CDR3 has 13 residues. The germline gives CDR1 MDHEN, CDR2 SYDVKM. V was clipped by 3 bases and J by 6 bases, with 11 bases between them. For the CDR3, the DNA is TGTGCCAGCAGTTTTCGAGGGAACAATGGCTACACCTTC. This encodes CASSFRGNNGYTF.

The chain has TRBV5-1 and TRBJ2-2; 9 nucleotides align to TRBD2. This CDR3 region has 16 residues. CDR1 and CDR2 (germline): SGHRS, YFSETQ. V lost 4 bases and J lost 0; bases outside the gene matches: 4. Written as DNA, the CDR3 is TGCGCCAGCAGCCTCAGACTAGCGGCGAACACCGGGGAGCTGTTTTTT. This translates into CASSLRLAANTGELFF.

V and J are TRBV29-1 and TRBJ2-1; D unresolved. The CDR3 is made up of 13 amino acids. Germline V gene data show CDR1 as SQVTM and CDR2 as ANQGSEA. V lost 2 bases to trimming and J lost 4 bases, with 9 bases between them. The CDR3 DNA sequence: TGCAGCGTTGAATCCTTAAGATACAATGAGCAGTTCTTC. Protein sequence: CSVESLRYNEQFF.

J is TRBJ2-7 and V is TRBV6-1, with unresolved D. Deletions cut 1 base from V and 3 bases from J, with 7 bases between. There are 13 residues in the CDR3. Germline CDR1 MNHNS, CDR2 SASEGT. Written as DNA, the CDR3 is TGTGCCAGCAGTGAAGGGCTAGTCTACGAGCAGTACTTC. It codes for CASSEGLVYEQYF.

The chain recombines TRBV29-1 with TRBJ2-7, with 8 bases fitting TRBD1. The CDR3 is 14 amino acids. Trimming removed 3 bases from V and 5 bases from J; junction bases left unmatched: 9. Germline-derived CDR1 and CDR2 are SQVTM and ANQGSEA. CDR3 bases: TGCAGCGTTGAGTCCGGTGCAGGGGGCGACGAGCAGTACTTC. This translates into CSVESGAGGDEQYF.

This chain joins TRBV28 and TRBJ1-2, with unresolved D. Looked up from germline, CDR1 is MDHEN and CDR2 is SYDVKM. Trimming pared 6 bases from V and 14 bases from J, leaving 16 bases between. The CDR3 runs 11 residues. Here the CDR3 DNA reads TGTGCCAGCAGGGAGTTTTGGACCTGGACCTTC. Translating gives CASREFWTWTF.

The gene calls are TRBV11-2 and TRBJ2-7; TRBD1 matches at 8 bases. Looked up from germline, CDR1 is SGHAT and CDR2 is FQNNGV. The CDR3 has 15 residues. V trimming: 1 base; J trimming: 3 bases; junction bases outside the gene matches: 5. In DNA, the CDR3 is TGTGCCAGCAGCTTAGGCGGACAGGGTTTCTACGAGCAGTACTTC. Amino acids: CASSLGGQGFYEQYF.

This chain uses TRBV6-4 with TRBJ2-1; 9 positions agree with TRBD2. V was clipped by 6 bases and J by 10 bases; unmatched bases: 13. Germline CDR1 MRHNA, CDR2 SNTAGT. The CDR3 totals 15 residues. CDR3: CASRNSGSPIHEQFF. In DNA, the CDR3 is TGTGCCAGCAGGAATAGCGGGAGCCCGATACACGAGCAGTTCTTC.

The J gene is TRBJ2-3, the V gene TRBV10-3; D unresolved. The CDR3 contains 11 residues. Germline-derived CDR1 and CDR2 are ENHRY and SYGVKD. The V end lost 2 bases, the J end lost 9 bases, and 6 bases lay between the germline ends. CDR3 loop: CAISEIETQYF. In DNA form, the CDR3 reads TGTGCCATCAGTGAGATCGAAACGCAGTATTTT.

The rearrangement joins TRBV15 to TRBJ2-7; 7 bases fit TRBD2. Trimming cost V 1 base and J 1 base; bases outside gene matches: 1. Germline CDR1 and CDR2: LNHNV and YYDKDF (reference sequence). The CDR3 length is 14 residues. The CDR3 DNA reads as TGTGCCACCAGCAGAGCAGCGGGATCCTACGAGCAGTACTTC. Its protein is CATSRAAGSYEQYF.